The clone carrying this TCR beta chain was detected a few times. The antigen is unknown. Amplification targeted TCR beta CDR3 regions from RNA transcripts. HTBI primers were employed in a first-round RT-PCR of the TCR CDR3. TCRdb reprocessed the multiplex PCR reads via MiXCR and lists one record per CDR3 protein. The data contain about 560,000 distinct CDR3 sequences, approximately 15% of them singletons. These data originate in a study of T cells in Graves' hyperthyroidism and ophthalmopathy. The authors took PBMCs from roughly 9.5 ml fresh peripheral blood. Overall study results and limits: Blood held most thyroid clonotypes expanded above 0.001 frequency. A median around 6.4 months before onset, the model predicted ophthalmopathy.

This clonotype originated in a woman between 18 and 29 years old with Graves' hyperthyroidism. Sequenced: blood.

CDR3 sequence (DNA): TGTGCCAGCAGCCAACAGGGGGTGGCCGGGGAGCTGTTTTTT. Encoded protein: CASSQQGVAGELFF. The chain combines TRBV6-2 or TRBV6-3 with TRBJ2-2, with 8 bases aligning to TRBD1. With V trimmed by 6 bases and J by 6 bases, 6 bases remained unmatched. Germline CDR1 reads MNHEY; CDR2 reads SVGEGT. The CDR3 totals 14 residues.